The table lists the clone carrying this T cell receptor beta chain with many counts. These data come from a study of T cells after yellow fever vaccination. MiXCR was run by TCRdb on the 5' RACE reads, yielding one entry per CDR3 protein. This repertoire shows hundreds of thousands of distinct CDR3 sequences, 11% found once; its top ten account for more than 15%. Germline V lookup: CDR1 SGHRS, CDR2 YFSETQ. Trimming at V came to 0 bases and at J to 2 bases, leaving 3 bases not matched to a gene. CDR3 size: 16 residues. The TCR sequence derives from a man between 18 and 35 years old who received the YFV17D yellow fever vaccine. Sequenced material: PBMCs, taken on the day of the first yellow fever vaccination. The rearrangement joins TRBV5-1 to TRBJ2-3, with 10 bases identical to TRBD2. CDR3 DNA sequence: TGCGCCAGCAGCTTGGCCCTAGCGGGGGCCACAGATACGCAGTATTTT. This gives the protein CASSLALAGATDTQYF.